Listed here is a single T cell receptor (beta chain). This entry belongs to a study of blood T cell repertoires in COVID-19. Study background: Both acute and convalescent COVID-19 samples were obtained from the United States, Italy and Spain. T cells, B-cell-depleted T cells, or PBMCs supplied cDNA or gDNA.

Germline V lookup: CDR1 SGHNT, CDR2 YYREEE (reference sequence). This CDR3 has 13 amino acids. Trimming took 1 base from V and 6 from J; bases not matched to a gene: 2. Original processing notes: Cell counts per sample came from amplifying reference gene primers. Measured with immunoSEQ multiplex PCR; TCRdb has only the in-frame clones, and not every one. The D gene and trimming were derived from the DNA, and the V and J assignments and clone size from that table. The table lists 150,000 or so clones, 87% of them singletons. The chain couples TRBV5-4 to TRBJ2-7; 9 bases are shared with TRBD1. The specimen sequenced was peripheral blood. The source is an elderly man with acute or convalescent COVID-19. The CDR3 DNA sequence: TGTGCCAGCAGCTTGACAGGGGGCGCCGAGCAGTACTTC. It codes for CASSLTGGAEQYF.